Below are 10 T cell receptor beta chains sequenced from a single sample in a study of blood T cell repertoires in COVID-19. Repertoires were generated with immunoSEQ multiplex PCR, while TCRdb's copy carries only in-frame clones and drops some. The repertoire holds roughly 190,000 clones, with approximately 87% as singletons. Sequenced material: peripheral blood. These receptors were taken from a man between 18 and 35 years old with active or convalescent COVID-19.

CDR3 loop: CASSAGQGIYEQYV. CDR3 coding DNA: TGTGCCAGCAGCGCCGGACAGGGAATCTACGAGCAGTACGTC. This sequence joins TRBV5-6 and TRBJ2-7, with 8 bases lining up with TRBD1. V dropped 4 bases and J dropped 3; count of bases not matched to a gene: 6. Germline assignment: CDR1 SGHDT and CDR2 YYEEEE. The CDR3 has 14 amino acids.

This clone was counted a few times. The chain employs TRBV15 and TRBJ2-1; tentative D call: TRBD1 (6 bases). Germline V gene sequence: CDR1 LNHNV, CDR2 YYDKDF (reference sequence). Trimming shortened V by 0 bases and J by 6 bases, and 18 bases separated the two germline ends. This CDR3 region has 17 residues. This chain's CDR3 is CATSRDKLGQPVNEQFF. The CDR3 bases are TGTGCCACCAGCAGAGATAAACTTGGACAGCCGGTCAATGAGCAGTTCTTC. Together with reference TRBV15 and TRBJ2-1, the CDR3 gives the full variable domain: DAMVIQNPRYQVTQFGKPVTLSCSQTLNHNVMYWYQQKSSQAPKLLFHYYDKDFNNEADTPDNFQSRRPNTSFCFLDIRSPGLGDTAMYLCATSRDKLGQPVNEQFFGPGTRLTVL.

CDR3 coding DNA: TGTGCCAGCAGCCCGACAGGAGCAGTACCTAGCACAGATACGCAGTATTTT. The encoded protein is CASSPTGAVPSTDTQYF. The genes are TRBV5-6 and TRBJ2-3; possible D gene TRBD1, 6 bases. The length of the CDR3 is 17 residues. V lost 4 bases to trimming and J lost 0 bases, with 18 bases between them. The germline V gene has CDR1 SGHDT and CDR2 YYEEEE.

The chain joins TRBV5-5 to TRBJ2-2; 9 nucleotides match TRBD1. The CDR3 totals 15 residues. V shed 0 bases and J 8 bases; nucleotides not matched to a gene: 5. Germline CDR1 reads SGHKS; CDR2 reads YYEKEE (reference sequence). The chain's CDR3 is CASSLAGQGSGELFF. CDR3 nucleotide sequence: TGTGCCAGCAGCTTGGCAGGACAGGGGTCTGGGGAGCTGTTTTTT. The full variable domain, with the rest looked up from reference TRBV5-5 and TRBJ2-2, is DAGVTQSPTHLIKTRGQQVTLRCSPISGHKSVSWYQQVLGQGPQFIFQYYEKEERGRGNFPDRFSARQFPNYSSELNVNALLLGDSALYLCASSLAGQGSGELFFGEGSRLTVL.

This sequence joins TRBV19 and TRBJ1-1; TRBD1 is a possible D gene (5 bases). This CDR3 has 14 amino acids. Germline CDR1 reads LNHDA; CDR2 reads SQIVND (reference sequence). V lost 0 bases to trimming and J lost 4 bases, with 9 bases between them. CDR3 sequence: CASSIEGRGTEAFF. The CDR3 DNA follows: TGTGCCAGTAGTATAGAGGGGCGAGGCACTGAAGCTTTCTTT. Supplemented by reference TRBV19 and TRBJ1-1, the full variable domain reads DGGITQSPKYLFRKEGQNVTLSCEQNLNHDAMYWYRQDPGQGLRLIYYSQIVNDFQKGDIAEGYSVSREKKESFPLTVTSAQKNPTAFYLCASSIEGRGTEAFFGQGTRLTVV.

The chain has TRBV3-1 (or the pseudogene TRBV3-2) and TRBJ2-1; 8 positions agree with TRBD2. CDR3 length: 16 amino acids. With V trimmed by 2 bases and J by 7 bases, 10 bases remained unmatched. Germline loops: CDR1 LGHDT, CDR2 YNNKEL (reference sequence). The CDR3 spells CASSQPGTRVSNEQFF. DNA of the CDR3: TGTGCCAGCAGCCAACCCGGGACTAGGGTATCAAATGAGCAGTTCTTC.

This chain links TRBV6-2 or TRBV6-3 with TRBJ2-1; 7 bases are a match to TRBD2. In germline, CDR1 is MNHEY, CDR2 SVGEGT. The CDR3 sequence is 14 residues long. V shed 2 bases, J shed 9 bases, and the junction held 7 bases outside the gene matches. DNA of the CDR3: TGTGCCAGCAGTTACCTAACTAGCGAGGGTGAGCAGTTCTTC. This codes for CASSYLTSEGEQFF.

The J gene is TRBJ1-2, the V gene TRBV5-4; D is undetermined. CDR3 length: 13 amino acids. Looked up from germline, CDR1 is SGHNT and CDR2 is YYREEE (reference sequence). V shed 0 bases and J shed 6 bases, with 9 bases lying between them. The CDR3 DNA sequence: TGTGCCAGCAGCTTGGACAGAATTGATGGCTACACCTTC. Translation: CASSLDRIDGYTF.

This chain links TRBV18 with TRBJ2-1; 7 positions match TRBD1. The germline V gene encodes CDR1 KGHSH and CDR2 LQKENI. The ends lost 2 bases at V and 2 bases at J; junction bases unmatched: 3. The CDR3 has 15 residues. CDR3: CASSPATGTYNEQFF. CDR3 nucleotide sequence: TGTGCCAGCTCACCAGCGACAGGGACCTACAATGAGCAGTTCTTC.

The J gene is TRBJ2-1, the V gene TRBV7-9, with TRBD2 matching 8 bases. V lost 3 bases to trimming and J lost 8 bases; unmatched junction nucleotides: 12. The CDR3 consists of 16 residues. Looked up from germline, CDR1 is SEHNR and CDR2 is FQNEAQ (reference sequence). The CDR3 reads CASSFNSGVHKDEQFF. The CDR3 nucleotides are TGTGCCAGCAGCTTTAATAGCGGGGTTCATAAAGATGAGCAGTTCTTC. The full variable domain, with the rest looked up from reference TRBV7-9 and TRBJ2-1, is DTGVSQNPRHKITKRGQNVTFRCDPISEHNRLYWYRQTLGQGPEFLTYFQNEAQLEKSRLLSDRFSAERPKGSFSTLEIQRTEQGDSAMYLCASSFNSGVHKDEQFFGPGTRLTVL.